This record covers a single T cell receptor beta chain. Its antigen is currently unknown. The CDR3 length is 14 residues. Germline-derived CDR1 and CDR2 are MDHEN and SYDVKM. The V and J ends lost 6 bases and 7 bases respectively, with 18 bases between them. The source of the sample is a study of cytomegalovirus exposure and HLA in healthy donors. General observations from the study: The CMV antigen specificity of a few CMV-associated chains was confirmed through in vitro analysis.

Here immunoSEQ multiplex PCR was the method, and the copy in TCRdb shows in-frame clones only, minus some. This table has tens of thousands of clones, 85% to 90% appearing once. The chain is built from TRBV28 and TRBJ1-1; a possible D gene is TRBD1 (6 bases). The sequence came from a woman aged 18-29 years in good health and CMV-seronegative. Material: PBMCs. DNA of the CDR3: TGTGCCAGCAGCTCCTTACAGGGCTCCCTTGAAGCTTTCTTT. It encodes CASSSLQGSLEAFF.